Shown below are 8 T cell receptor beta chains from a single sample sequenced in a study of cytomegalovirus exposure and HLA in healthy donors. PCR used 60 Vbeta primers and 13 Jbeta primers. Using immunoSEQ multiplex PCR, the repertoire was profiled, and TCRdb retains in-frame clones only, with some absent. Of some 130,000 clones listed, 60% to 85% are singletons. Input material: PBMCs. The receptor source for this set is a woman in her 30s in good health and CMV-seropositive.

This chain links TRBV4-2 with TRBJ1-6, with no clear D. The V end lost 3 bases, the J end lost 7 bases, and 13 bases lay between the germline ends. The CDR3 runs 15 residues. The germline V gene encodes CDR1 LGHNA and CDR2 YNFKEQ. The CDR3 reads CASSQNGVKNSPLHF. The CDR3 DNA sequence: TGTGCCAGCAGCCAGAACGGGGTGAAGAATTCACCCCTCCACTTT.

This clone has a handful of counts. CDR3 DNA: TGTGCCAGCAGTTACTCAGGGGGGGCTTCACCCCTCCACTTT. Protein product: CASSYSGGASPLHF. The chain carries TRBV6-5 and TRBJ1-6, with a weak D call TRBD1 (6 bases). This CDR3 region has 14 residues. The V gene's germline CDR1 is MNHEY and CDR2 SVGAGI. Trimming cost V 0 bases and J 9 bases, with 9 bases left between them.

This clone was detected only a few times. The identical CDR3 is also encoded by other nucleotide sequences in the sample. The chain uses TRBV6-5 and TRBJ1-1; possibly TRBD1 for D (6 bases). CDR1 and CDR2 from the germline V gene are MNHEY and SVGAGI. This CDR3 is built from 13 residues. The ends were cut back, 6 bases at V and 1 base at J, with 9 bases in the middle. The CDR3 loop reads CASSRTANTEAFF. CDR3 nucleotide sequence: TGTGCCAGCAGCCGGACAGCGAACACTGAAGCTTTCTTT.

The rearrangement joins TRBV28 to TRBJ2-5; 7 positions agree with TRBD2. Trimming cost V 6 bases and J 4 bases; bases outside gene matches: 2. CDR1 and CDR2 from the germline V gene are MDHEN and SYDVKM. The CDR3 consists of 12 residues. This chain's CDR3 is CASSRLAETQYF. CDR3 nucleotide sequence: TGTGCCAGCAGCAGACTAGCAGAGACCCAGTACTTC.

The chain employs TRBV7-2 and TRBJ1-6; D perhaps matches TRBD1 (6 bases). The V end lost 2 bases, the J end lost 8 bases, and 13 bases lay between the germline ends. CDR1 is SGHTA, CDR2 FQGNSA, per germline. The CDR3 has 15 amino acids. This chain's CDR3 is CASSLSQGSYSPLHF. The CDR3 region has the DNA TGTGCCAGCAGCTTAAGCCAGGGGTCTTATTCACCCCTCCACTTT.

The chain has TRBV5-6 and TRBJ2-2, with D possibly TRBD2 on 5 matching bases. Germline CDR1 reads SGHDT; CDR2 reads YYEEEE. This CDR3 is 11 amino acids long. V was pared by 3 bases and J by 8 bases, with 5 bases between. CDR3: CASSWEGELFF. The CDR3, as DNA: TGTGCCAGCAGCTGGGAGGGGGAGCTGTTTTTT.

This clone was counted between two and nine times. The chain recombines TRBV27 with TRBJ2-2, with D perhaps TRBD2 (7 bases). In germline, CDR1 is MNHEY, CDR2 SMNVEV (reference sequence). This CDR3 region has 16 residues. With 3 bases removed from V and 7 bases from J, the gap between germline ends came to 18 bases. CDR3 nucleotide sequence: TGTGCCAGCAGTTTTGTGGGGGGGCAGTCCGGCGGGGAGCTGTTTTTT. It codes for CASSFVGGQSGGELFF.

Only a few counts were recorded for this clone. This chain links TRBV18 with TRBJ1-3; 8 bases agree with TRBD1. Germline V gene sequence: CDR1 KGHSH, CDR2 LQKENI. Germline trimming cut 3 bases from V and 0 bases from J; bases unmatched to any gene: 7. This CDR3 comprises 17 residues. DNA for the CDR3: TGTGCCAGCTCACCCCAGGGGGCCCCGAACTCTGGAAACACCATATATTTT. Its protein is CASSPQGAPNSGNTIYF.